These 10 T cell receptor beta chains came from one sample sequenced in a study of cytomegalovirus exposure and HLA in healthy donors. The primer mix had 60 Vbeta and 13 Jbeta primers. The table came from immunoSEQ multiplex PCR; TCRdb's copy has only in-frame clones and leaves some out. The table records fewer than 95,000 clones, around three quarters of them present only once. The sequenced sample was PBMCs. These receptors were obtained from a man aged 30 to 39 in good health and CMV-seronegative.

This chain joins TRBV9 and TRBJ1-1; no clear D. Germline values: CDR1 SGDLS, CDR2 YYNGEE. The germline V and J ends were trimmed by 4 bases and 0 bases, with 16 bases remaining between them. The CDR3 has 16 residues. CDR3 bases: TGTGCCAGCAGCCCGTGGCCCATCGTATTGAACACTGAAGCTTTCTTT. Its translation: CASSPWPIVLNTEAFF.

The chain uses TRBV29-1 and TRBJ1-1; no firm D call. CDR1 is SQVTM and CDR2 is ANQGSEA in the germline V gene. With 8 bases removed from V and 0 bases from J, the gap between germline ends came to 7 bases. The CDR3 has 11 residues. This CDR3 is CSSIMNTEAFF. The CDR3 coding sequence is TGCAGCTCTATAATGAACACTGAAGCTTTCTTT.

This clone has just a few counts. This chain connects TRBV12-5 to TRBJ1-3; no reliable D call. Between the trimmed V and J ends, which lost 0 bases and 8 bases, there was a span of 11 bases. The CDR3 length is 14 residues. Looked up from germline, CDR1 is LGHNT and CDR2 is FRNRAP. As DNA, the CDR3 is TGTGCTAGTGGTTTGGTAGGGCAAGCGGACACCATATATTTT. This codes for CASGLVGQADTIYF.

The chain uses TRBV6-1 and TRBJ1-1; 9 bases agree with TRBD1. The trim removed 2 bases at V and 8 bases at J, leaving 12 bases unmatched. The CDR3 spans 16 residues. The germline V gene encodes CDR1 MNHNS and CDR2 SASEGT. CDR3 residues: CASSESWRQGVSEAFF. The CDR3 DNA sequence: TGTGCCAGCAGTGAAAGTTGGAGACAGGGGGTCTCAGAAGCTTTCTTT.

The chain links TRBV6-5 to TRBJ2-5, with 8 positions matching TRBD2. V was clipped by 6 bases and J by 5 bases; unmatched bases: 5. The length of the CDR3 is 13 residues. The germline gives CDR1 MNHEY, CDR2 SVGAGI. CDR3: CASSLAGWETQYF. CDR3 DNA: TGTGCCAGCAGCTTAGCGGGGTGGGAGACCCAGTACTTC.

J is TRBJ1-2 and V is TRBV4-2; D not resolved. CDR3 length equals 16 residues. Trimming removed 0 bases from V and 4 bases from J, with 15 bases in between. CDR1 LGHNA and CDR2 YNFKEQ come from the germline V gene. CDR3 sequence: CASSQDQERHLYGYTF. The CDR3 region has the DNA TGTGCCAGCAGCCAAGATCAAGAAAGACACCTCTATGGCTACACCTTC.

The rearrangement links TRBV19 to TRBJ1-1, with 7 bases lining up with TRBD1. Germline lookup yields CDR1 LNHDA and CDR2 SQIVND (reference sequence). This CDR3 is built from 15 residues. V was clipped by 3 bases and J by 0 bases; unmatched bases: 4. The CDR3 coding sequence is TGTGCCAGTAGTATTCAGGGGGGTTTGAACACTGAAGCTTTCTTT. Protein: CASSIQGGLNTEAFF.

The genes are TRBV6-6 and TRBJ2-2; D unresolved. V was pared by 6 bases and J by 3 bases, with 11 bases between. CDR1 and CDR2 (germline): MNHNY, SVGAGI (reference sequence). The CDR3 spans 14 residues. Written as DNA, the CDR3 is TGTGCCAGCAGCCCTAGATCCGACACCGGGGAGCTGTTTTTT. Protein sequence: CASSPRSDTGELFF.

This clone appeared a single time. The CDR3 reads CAIRYKREGNEQFF. The CDR3 bases are TGTGCCATCAGATACAAGCGGGAGGGTAATGAGCAGTTCTTC. The chain carries TRBV10-3 and TRBJ2-1; 10 bases map to TRBD2. Germline assignment: CDR1 ENHRY and CDR2 SYGVKD. The length of the CDR3 is 14 residues. J lost 7 bases, V lost 6 bases, and 6 bases had no gene match.

The chain uses TRBV6-5 and TRBJ1-6; D gene ambiguous. V was cut by 4 bases and J by 0 bases, with 4 bases left in between. The CDR3 consists of 14 residues. Germline V CDR1 and CDR2: MNHEY, SVGAGI. The CDR3 bases are TGTGCCAGCAGTTCCGGCTCCTATAATTCACCCCTCCACTTT. It is translated as CASSSGSYNSPLHF.